These 8 T cell receptor beta chains were sequenced from one sample in a study of T-cell memory formation after mild COVID-19. TCRdb re-derived calls from the 5' RACE reads in MiXCR, one entry per CDR3 protein. The table lists 450,000 to 650,000 distinct CDR3 sequences, roughly 22% of them singletons. Sequenced sample: PBMCs or a T cell subset sorted from them (not recorded which). These receptors all come from an adult woman who had mild COVID-19 (a few samples of this study predate the infection). Cell type and time point are not known.

V gene TRBV5-4 combines with J gene TRBJ2-7, with D possibly matching TRBD1 (6 bases). Per the germline V gene, CDR1 is SGHNT and CDR2 is YYREEE (reference sequence). V dropped 4 bases and J dropped 6 bases, with 20 bases sitting between them. This CDR3 is 15 amino acids long. CDR3 region: CASSLGATNPGEQYF. The CDR3, as DNA: TGTGCCAGCAGCCTGGGGGCGACGAATCCCGGCGAGCAGTACTTC.

J is TRBJ2-6 and V is TRBV10-3; 9 bases map to TRBD1. Germline trimming cut 6 bases from V and 4 bases from J; bases unmatched to any gene: 4. The CDR3 length is 15 residues. Germline CDR1 reads ENHRY; CDR2 reads SYGVKD. The CDR3 protein is CAISGTGNGANVLTF. CDR3 nucleotide sequence: TGTGCCATCAGCGGGACAGGGAACGGGGCCAACGTCCTGACTTTC.

This clonotype was seen only a few times. The chain has TRBV5-1 and TRBJ1-2; 8 bases line up with TRBD1. This CDR3 is 17 amino acids long. Trimming removed 1 base from V and 3 bases from J; junction bases left unmatched: 11. CDR1 and CDR2 from the germline V gene are SGHRS and YFSETQ. The CDR3 here is CASSLIPGTGAYYGYTF. CDR3 DNA: TGCGCCAGCAGCTTGATTCCCGGGACAGGAGCCTACTATGGCTACACCTTC.

Only a few counts were recorded for this clonotype. J is TRBJ2-5 and V is TRBV6-1; 8 nucleotides agree with TRBD1. V lost 4 bases, J lost 4 bases, and 5 bases stayed unmatched. The CDR3 runs 14 residues. Germline V gene sequence: CDR1 MNHNS, CDR2 SASEGT. The CDR3 protein is CASSVQGARETQYF. The DNA of the CDR3 is TGTGCCAGCAGTGTGCAGGGGGCAAGAGAGACCCAGTACTTC.

The gene calls are TRBV15 and TRBJ1-1, with 10 bases identical to TRBD1. CDR1 LNHNV and CDR2 YYDKDF come from the germline V gene (reference sequence). This CDR3 has 14 amino acids. Trimming removed 7 bases from V and 3 bases from J; junction bases left unmatched: 5. The CDR3 sequence is CATIDRGPDTEAFF. CDR3 coding DNA: TGTGCCACCATAGACAGGGGGCCTGACACTGAAGCTTTCTTT.

The genes are TRBV6-5 and TRBJ2-1, with D perhaps being TRBD1 or TRBD2 (6 bases each). Per germline, CDR1 MNHEY and CDR2 SVGAGI. The CDR3 loop spans 15 amino acids. Trimming pared 6 bases from V and 7 bases from J, leaving 19 bases between. The DNA of the CDR3 is TGTGCCAGCAGATCTCGGGGGCAGGGGCAGAATGAGCAGTTCTTC. This translates into CASRSRGQGQNEQFF.

This clonotype has a handful of counts. This chain links TRBV7-2 with TRBJ2-7; 11 nucleotides line up with TRBD2. The germline gives CDR1 SGHTA, CDR2 FQGNSA. The CDR3 runs to 17 residues. V lost 5 bases to trimming and J lost 3 bases; unmatched junction nucleotides: 12. CDR3 sequence reads: CASSRKWTSGFYYEQYF. The CDR3 DNA reads TGTGCCAGCAGCCGAAAGTGGACTAGCGGGTTTTACTACGAGCAGTACTTC.

This clonotype was observed a few times. The chain uses TRBV27 and TRBJ1-2; TRBD1 agrees at 8 bases. The J segment lost 6 bases and the V segment lost 6 bases, leaving 12 bases of the junction unmatched. The CDR3 is 15 residues long. Germline CDR1 and CDR2: MNHEY and SMNVEV (reference sequence). The CDR3 DNA reads as TGTGCCAGCAGGAAGGGGGCTGACAGGGGTAATGGCTACACCTTC. It encodes CASRKGADRGNGYTF.